The following is a T cell receptor (beta chain) sequence with its context. V lost 3 bases, J lost 6 bases, and 11 bases lay in between. From germline, CDR1 is SGHAT and CDR2 FQDESV (reference sequence). The CDR3 contains 13 residues. This sample is drawn from a study of T cell changes during pregnancy in multiple sclerosis. Measured with immunoSEQ multiplex PCR; TCRdb has only the in-frame clones, and not every one. The table lists about 26,000 clones, 80% to 90% of them singletons. This receptor was identified in a female donor with multiple sclerosis, enrolled in a pregnancy study. This sequence joins TRBV11-1 and TRBJ1-1; D gene unclear. Sequencing used CD8+ T cells from peripheral blood mononuclear cells, obtained in the second trimester of pregnancy. The CDR3: CASSFTGTPEAFF. The DNA of the CDR3 is TGTGCCAGCAGCTTTACGGGTACCCCTGAAGCTTTCTTT.